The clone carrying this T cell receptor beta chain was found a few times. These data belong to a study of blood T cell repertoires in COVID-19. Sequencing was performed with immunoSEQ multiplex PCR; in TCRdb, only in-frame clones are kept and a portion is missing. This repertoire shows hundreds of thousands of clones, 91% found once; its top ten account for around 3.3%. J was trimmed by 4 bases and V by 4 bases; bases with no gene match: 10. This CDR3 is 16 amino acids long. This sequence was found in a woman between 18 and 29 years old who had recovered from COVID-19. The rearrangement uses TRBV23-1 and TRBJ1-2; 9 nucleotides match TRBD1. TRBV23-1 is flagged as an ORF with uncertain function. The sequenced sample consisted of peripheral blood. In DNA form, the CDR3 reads TGCGCCAGCAGTCGCACCCGGGACAGGGAGGGCTATGGCTACACCTTC. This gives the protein CASSRTRDREGYGYTF.